This T cell receptor (beta chain) came from a study of blood T cells in healthy people across ages. Details on this clonotype: The junction and the germline gene differ at one end; a read error may be behind it.

Combining a sample-barcoded 5' primer with a J-beta primer mix, a second PCR ran for roughly 7 to 11 cycles. MiXCR, applied by TCRdb to the 5' RACE reads, yields one record per CDR3 protein. The sample lists about 1.1 million distinct CDR3 sequences, more than 30% seen once, with around 13% in the top ten. This clonotype was sampled from a man younger than 30 in good health. Specimen: blood.

The CDR3: CATSNADTQYF. The CDR3 nucleotides are TGTGCCACCAGTAACGCAGATACGCAGTATTTT. J is TRBJ2-3 and V is TRBV12-3 or TRBV12-4; D gene unclear. CDR3 length: 11 residues.